This T cell receptor (beta chain) was documented in a study of blood T cell repertoires in COVID-19. About the study: Both acute and convalescent COVID-19 samples were obtained from the United States, Italy and Spain.

Some clones are missing from TCRdb's copy, which holds only in-frame ones; the method was immunoSEQ multiplex PCR. There are some 170,000 clones in the sample; 65% to 90% occur only once, and over 12% lies in the top ten. The CDR3 extends over 16 amino acids. The germline CDR1 and CDR2 sequences are SGDLS and YYNGEE. V lost 0 bases to trimming and J lost 0 bases, with 7 bases between them. Notes on this clone: At the DNA level, this CDR3 is encoded by other sequences in the same sample as well.

The source of this sequence is a man between 45 and 60 years old who had recovered from COVID-19. The chain joins TRBV9 to TRBJ2-6; no clear D. The material sequenced was PBMCs or T cells enriched from blood (not recorded which). CDR3 region: CASSVAPPSGANVLTF. CDR3 bases: TGTGCCAGCAGCGTAGCTCCTCCCTCTGGGGCCAACGTCCTGACTTTC.